The TCR beta chain under discussion was sequenced for a study of Tregs in tolerant kidney transplant recipients (dated by TCRdb to about 2019). A note on the overall study: Transplants used related donors with nonmyeloablative bone marrow transplantation; mixed chimerism was transient in the human trials. Before combined kidney and bone marrow transplantation, this study identified donor-specific regulatory T cells using TCRbeta sequencing and then followed those same cells after transplant.

Genomic DNA was extracted from sorted cells with the QIAGEN DNeasy Blood and Tissue Kit for TCRbeta CDR3 sequencing. High-throughput TCRbeta CDR3 sequencing was carried out commercially through immunoSEQ, with PCR amplification with bias correction and internal controls included. Turning to the authors' computational methods: Unique productive TCRbeta sequences were defined by CDR3 nucleotide sequence where primers matched, and otherwise by CDR3 amino acid sequence together with Vbeta and Jbeta genes. To correct for sorting error, sequences found in more than one sorted population at a frequency ratio of 2:1 or less were discarded, and the remaining shared sequences were assigned to the population with the higher frequency. Sequences were defined as donor-reactive when expanded at least 5-fold in CFSE-low cells versus unstimulated cells and present at a frequency of at least 0.01% in CFSE-low cells. Repertoire divergence was quantified by Jensen-Shannon divergence using the top 100 TCRbeta sequences ranked by frequency. When a sample had multiple sequencing runs, each run was corrected for sorting error separately and the runs were then pooled. TCRdb holds this immuneACCESS table with in-frame rearrangements only. Some clones are missing; in checked studies, unresolved V genes explain under half, and the rest has no known cause. V and J calls and clone size are given by that table; D and trimming were obtained from the DNA. The sample records 70,000 to 95,000 clones, 80% to 95% of which are singletons. The top ten clonotypes cover 0.34% of the sample.

The research as a whole found: Donor-specific Treg expansion was found to exceed global Treg expansion in tolerant patients, suggesting antigen-driven rather than nonspecific expansion. For some patients the PCR primers changed over time, which made it impossible to compare the samples from those patients at the nucleotide level. The study was limited by small patient numbers, and the findings need validation in larger populations and under other immunosuppression protocols. Although technical replication error seemed to be minimal, the question of biological reproducibility was not addressed directly. Expanding Tregs with activated donor B cells appeared to identify the most biologically relevant and donor-specific TCRbeta repertoire.

Notes on this clone: The antigen it binds to is not known. Base qualities are not provided; no much larger clone lies one nucleotide away.

Interpreted using the paper, the time point label stands for: blood sample drawn before combined kidney and bone marrow transplant. Unstimulated Tregs (CD4+CD25+CD127-), CD4+ non-Tregs (CD4+CD25-), CD4 and CD8 cells were FACS-sorted from thawed PBMCs. Thawed PBMCs were rested overnight at 37 degrees C with around 200 IU/ml IL-2 before Treg sorting. Patients were 4 combined kidney and bone marrow transplant recipients from the ITN036ST trial, and only these trial subjects had samples available. Healthy control blood was processed by Ficoll density gradient to PBMCs and cryopreserved; patient PBMCs were collected before and after transplant. This material consisted of Tregs from blood, taken before the transplant. The origin of this receptor is a human donor who received a combined kidney and bone marrow transplant.

The CDR3 amino acid sequence is: CASSRKGVTGELFF. At the DNA level, the sequence is TGTGCCAGCAGTCGGAAGGGGGTTACCGGGGAGCTGTTTTTT. The V gene is TRBV7-2 and the J gene is TRBJ2-2; a tentative D call is TRBD1 (6 bases match). The CDR3 contains 14 residues, cysteine and phenylalanine counted. CDR3 DNA is the only sequence kept; it has 42 bases, read in frame from the first base. V loses 6 bases, J loses 5 bases, and the germline ends lie 13 bases apart. From a lookup of the germline V gene, CDR1 and CDR2 are SGHTA and FQGNSA.